The rows below give T cell receptor beta chains drawn from one sample of a study of blood T cell repertoires in COVID-19. Profiled with immunoSEQ multiplex PCR; TCRdb holds only in-frame clones, not every one. The table shows approximately 170,000 clones, with roughly 90% occurring only once. What was sequenced was PBMCs or T cells enriched from blood (not recorded which). The receptors were gathered from a woman younger than 30 who had recovered from COVID-19. The CDR3 runs from the conserved cysteine through the conserved F or W. D genes are given only for firm matches. Where a row states a size, it is once, few, many or the class of an expanded clone; other rows omit it.

clone_size	v_call	d_call	j_call	cdr3_aa	cdr3_nt
NA	TRBV18	TRBD2	TRBJ2-7	CASSPGTSGSLGEQYF	TGTGCCAGCTCACCGGGGACTAGCGGGAGTTTAGGCGAGCAGTACTTC
NA	TRBV4-3	TRBD1	TRBJ2-7	CASSPGTGAYEQYF	TGCGCCAGCAGCCCCGGGACAGGCGCCTACGAGCAGTACTTC
NA	TRBV5-1	NA	TRBJ2-7	CASSLGLYRDEQYF	TGCGCCAGCAGCTTGGGGCTCTATCGGGACGAGCAGTACTTC
NA	TRBV27	TRBD2	TRBJ2-1	CASSVKGLAGLENEQFF	TGTGCCAGCAGCGTTAAAGGACTAGCGGGATTAGAGAATGAGCAGTTCTTC
few	TRBV27	TRBD1	TRBJ1-2	CASTSFRQGNGYTF	TGTGCCAGCACCTCCTTTCGACAGGGGAATGGCTACACCTTC
NA	TRBV9	NA	TRBJ2-1	CASSPRLGVSNEQFF	TGTGCCAGCAGCCCCCGACTAGGGGTGTCCAATGAGCAGTTCTTC
once	TRBV7-9	TRBD1	TRBJ1-1	CASSRTGGNTEAFF	TGTGCCAGCAGCCGTACAGGGGGCAACACTGAAGCTTTCTTT
NA	TRBV30	TRBD2	TRBJ2-2	CAWALAGGTGELFF	TGTGCCTGGGCTTTAGCGGGAGGCACCGGGGAGCTGTTTTTT
NA	TRBV28	NA	TRBJ1-1	CASSLVQKNTEAFF	TGTGCCAGCAGTTTAGTCCAGAAGAACACTGAAGCTTTCTTT
NA	TRBV2	NA	TRBJ2-6	CASSELRTVGGAGANVLTF	TGTGCCAGCAGTGAACTCCGTACGGTTGGAGGAGCTGGGGCCAACGTCCTGACTTTC
once	TRBV3-1/TRBV3-2	NA	TRBJ1-1	CASSQSAEAFF	TGTGCCAGCAGCCAGTCCGCTGAAGCTTTCTTT
once	TRBV28	NA	TRBJ1-2	CASSLRSLYGYTF	TGTGCCAGCAGTTTGCGCTCCCTCTATGGCTACACCTTC
NA	TRBV28	NA	TRBJ1-5	CASRGAGSNQPQHF	TGTGCCAGCAGGGGGGCAGGGAGCAATCAGCCCCAGCATTTT
NA	TRBV6-1	TRBD1	TRBJ1-2	CASSDGSGTAIGGYTF	TGTGCCAGCAGTGACGGGTCCGGGACAGCGATAGGTGGCTACACCTTC
NA	TRBV20-1	TRBD2	TRBJ2-1	CSASPGLGSGRARGNEQFF	TGCAGTGCTAGTCCAGGTTTAGGTAGCGGGAGGGCCCGTGGGAATGAGCAGTTCTTC
NA	TRBV6-2/TRBV6-3	TRBD2	TRBJ2-7	CASSSGLAGTYF	TGTGCCAGCAGTTCGGGACTAGCGGGAACGTACTTC
NA	TRBV2	NA	TRBJ2-5	CASSEAPGGETQYF	TGTGCCAGCAGTGAAGCGCCCGGAGGAGAGACCCAGTACTTC
NA	TRBV2	NA	TRBJ2-7	CASRRQESSYEQYF	TGTGCCAGCAGACGACAGGAGAGCTCCTACGAGCAGTACTTC
NA	TRBV12-3/TRBV12-4	NA	TRBJ2-2	CASSFLDGGELFF	TGTGCCAGCAGTTTTTTAGATGGCGGGGAGCTGTTTTTT
NA	TRBV11-2	NA	TRBJ1-1	CASSLVRIQTRNTEAFF	TGTGCCAGCAGCTTAGTCCGGATACAAACTAGGAACACTGAAGCTTTCTTT
NA	TRBV18	NA	TRBJ2-5	CASSPVRRGGETQYF	TGTGCCAGCTCACCGGTGCGGAGGGGTGGAGAGACCCAGTACTTC
NA	TRBV27	NA	TRBJ2-7	CASRSPTEQYF	TGTGCCAGCAGATCCCCTACCGAGCAGTACTTC
once	TRBV19	NA	TRBJ1-3	CASSIAHRSLSGNTIYF	TGTGCCAGTAGTATTGCCCACAGGTCCCTCTCTGGAAACACCATATATTTT
NA	TRBV19	TRBD1	TRBJ1-6	CASSTRDRGNNSPLHF	TGTGCCAGTAGTACCCGGGACAGGGGCAATAATTCACCCCTCCACTTT
NA	TRBV28	TRBD2	TRBJ2-7	CASSLTVHIATSGRSPYEQYF	TGTGCCAGCAGCCTAACGGTCCATATCGCGACTAGCGGGAGGAGCCCCTACGAGCAGTACTTC
few	TRBV4-2	NA	TRBJ1-5	CASSQYYRANQPQHF	TGTGCCAGCAGCCAATATTACAGGGCAAATCAGCCCCAGCATTTT
NA	TRBV5-6	TRBD2	TRBJ2-1	CASSFRTSGIANEQFF	TGTGCCAGCAGCTTCAGAACTAGCGGGATTGCCAATGAGCAGTTCTTC
NA	TRBV7-6	TRBD2	TRBJ2-7	CASSLTAGAREQYF	TGTGCCAGCAGCTTAACAGCGGGAGCTCGCGAGCAGTACTTC
few	TRBV11-1	NA	TRBJ1-2	CASSLAGASGYTF	TGTGCCAGCAGCTTAGCAGGGGCGTCTGGCTACACCTTC
NA	TRBV18	NA	TRBJ2-1	CASSPRTGTLYNEQFF	TGTGCCAGCTCACCACGAACGGGGACACTCTACAATGAGCAGTTCTTC
NA	TRBV28	TRBD2	TRBJ2-1	CASNFNGRALFF	TGTGCCAGCAATTTTAACGGGAGGGCCCTGTTCTTC
once	TRBV27	NA	TRBJ1-1	CASSLYPGEAFF	TGTGCCAGCAGTTTATACCCGGGGGAAGCTTTCTTT
NA	TRBV9	TRBD2	TRBJ2-5	CASSQRASGETQYF	TGTGCCAGCAGCCAGAGGGCTAGCGGGGAGACCCAGTACTTC
once	TRBV28	TRBD1	TRBJ2-5	CASSSRTGRETQYF	TGTGCCAGCAGTTCCCGGACAGGGAGGGAGACCCAGTACTTC
NA	TRBV3-1/TRBV3-2	NA	TRBJ2-1	CASSQDGGNYNEQFF	TGTGCCAGCAGCCAAGATGGCGGCAACTACAATGAGCAGTTCTTC
NA	TRBV5-1	TRBD2	TRBJ2-7	CASSPGLAGPYEQYF	TGCGCCAGCAGCCCGGGACTAGCGGGACCCTACGAGCAGTACTTC
once	TRBV5-4	TRBD2	TRBJ2-5	CASSPYNSGREETQYF	TGTGCCAGCAGCCCATATAATAGCGGGAGGGAAGAGACCCAGTACTTC
few	TRBV5-4	NA	TRBJ1-4	CASSLAGVGLTNEKLFF	TGTGCCAGCAGCTTGGCCGGGGTGGGACTCACTAATGAAAAACTGTTTTTT
NA	TRBV27	NA	TRBJ2-7	CASRQNSYEQYF	TGTGCCAGCAGGCAGAATTCCTACGAGCAGTACTTC
NA	TRBV30	NA	TRBJ2-3	CAWDLRSTDTQYF	TGTGCCTGGGACCTAAGAAGCACAGATACGCAGTATTTT
NA	TRBV6-5	TRBD2	TRBJ2-1	CASRQTSGTYNEQFF	TGTGCCAGCAGACAGACTAGCGGGACGTACAATGAGCAGTTCTTC
NA	TRBV6-5	NA	TRBJ1-6	CASSYTGGGGSPLHF	TGTGCCAGCAGTTACACGGGCGGTGGAGGTTCACCCCTCCACTTT
once	TRBV19	NA	TRBJ2-5	CASSIQGGETQYF	TGTGCCAGTAGTATCCAAGGGGGTGAGACCCAGTACTTC
NA	TRBV19	NA	TRBJ1-2	CATYSYGYTF	TGTGCCACCTACTCTTATGGCTACACCTTC
NA	TRBV2	TRBD2	TRBJ2-1	CASSAAGAGYNEQFF	TGTGCCAGCAGTGCGGCGGGAGCTGGGTACAATGAGCAGTTCTTC
NA	TRBV6-2/TRBV6-3	NA	TRBJ1-1	CASSEVLLNTEAFF	TGTGCCAGCAGTGAGGTCCTTTTGAACACTGAAGCTTTCTTT
NA	TRBV5-1	TRBD2	TRBJ2-3	CASSLAGGPRTDTQYF	TGCGCCAGCAGCCTAGCGGGAGGGCCACGAACAGATACGCAGTATTTT
NA	TRBV5-1	TRBD1	TRBJ2-5	CASSTGGTQETQYF	TGCGCCAGCAGCACAGGGGGTACCCAAGAGACCCAGTACTTC
few	TRBV11-2	TRBD2	TRBJ2-7	CASSLGGSGRVAYEQYF	TGTGCCAGCAGCTTAGGCGGTAGCGGGAGGGTCGCCTACGAGCAGTACTTC
NA	TRBV7-9	NA	TRBJ2-7	CASSLALTAYEQYF	TGTGCCAGCAGCCTGGCCCTCACAGCCTACGAGCAGTACTTC
NA	TRBV7-9	NA	TRBJ1-4	CASSPRIGDEKLFF	TGTGCCAGCAGCCCCCGAATCGGGGATGAAAAACTGTTTTTT